This T cell receptor (beta chain) was profiled in a study of CD8 T cells in ankylosing spondylitis. This clonotype appeared many times. Antigen specificity is unknown. Notes on the study in general: Several highly homologous variants formed a TCR beta motif that appeared characteristic of ankylosing spondylitis blood. There was reportedly significant enrichment of clones that were disease-linked in matched ankylosing spondylitis synovial fluid.

Looked up from germline, CDR1 is SGDLS and CDR2 is YYNGEE. The CDR3 is 15 amino acids. Unmatched junction bases numbered 5, after V lost 0 bases and J lost 4 bases. Molecular-barcoded quantitative 5'-RACE produced these TCR beta libraries. TCRdb called the 5' RACE reads again in MiXCR, with one record for every CDR3 protein. The table includes approximately 38,000 distinct CDR3 sequences, less than 3% detected once. The rearrangement joins TRBV9 to TRBJ2-3; 7 bases map to TRBD2. The TCR was taken from a male donor with ankylosing spondylitis or in good health (not recorded which). The sample taken for sequencing was blood, either unsorted or a sorted T cell fraction (not recorded which). This chain's CDR3 is CASSVAGTIADTQYF. In DNA form, the CDR3 reads TGTGCCAGCAGCGTAGCCGGGACTATCGCAGATACGCAGTATTTT.